The TCR beta chain under discussion was sequenced for a study of T cell responses to AZD1222 COVID-19 vaccine (dated by TCRdb to the early 2020s). Turning to the overall study: AZD1222 recipients given second doses at about 4 weeks or at about 12 weeks were pooled, since spike-specific TCR depth and breadth were not found to differ between the two schedules. Trial participants were enrolled into age subgroups of 18-55, 56-69 and 70-plus years, which contained about 160, 30 and 59 TCR-sequenced participants, respectively. A total of about 240 trial participants underwent TCR sequencing, of whom about 210 received two doses of AZD1222 and around 26 received two doses of the MenACWY control vaccine. Findings and caveats that apply to the study as a whole: Spike-specific TCR breadth and depth rose significantly after two AZD1222 doses compared with day 0 and with MenACWY recipients. Most participants were white British and females outnumbered males, and the authors suggested that clonal diversity may have been underestimated. Epitopes outside the regions mutated in the B.1.351 and B.1.1.7 variants were reportedly recognized by nearly half of the unique spike-specific TCRs. Conclusions about previously exposed vaccinees are limited, since just six or seven AZD1222 recipients were seropositive for SARS-CoV-2 at baseline. In the small 56-69-year group, the increase in depth fell short of significance, most likely because of low power. Because no day 14 peak-response samples were available, the repertoires could be characterized only after the peak T cell response. Vaccine-associated CD4 TCRs spanned the whole spike protein, with dominant responses in regions 160-218 and 743-854.

A remark on this clone: Its antigen specificity is not known. Nothing much larger sits one base from this clone, and base qualities are not available.

V ends up 7 bases short and J 4 bases short, with an unmatched junction base count of 12. CDR1 and CDR2, per the germline V gene, are SGHTA and FQGNSA. The CDR3 runs 15 residues from the cysteine to the phenylalanine. The only DNA kept is the CDR3, 45 bases in frame from the first base. The CDR3 regions of human TCRbeta chains were analyzed by immunosequencing. Concerning the study's data processing: TCRs in the repertoires were compared against a reference library of SARS-CoV-2-specific TCRs that had been generated with the MIRA antigen-specificity platform. Breadth was defined as the fraction of unique TCRs that were SARS-CoV-2-associated, and depth was defined as the fraction of total T cells that were SARS-CoV-2-associated. Using the MIRA data, every spike-specific TCR was mapped to the spike region that the TCR reacted to and assigned to either a CD4 or a CD8 class. Log10-transformed breadth and depth values were compared by one-way ANOVA with Sidak's multiple comparisons tests. TCRdb carries this immuneACCESS record with in-frame sequences only. Its versions omit some clonotypes, under half of them owing to an unresolved V gene in the studies checked, with the rest unexplained. That table supplies the V and J calls and clone size; D and trimming were determined from the DNA. For this sample there are approximately 130,000 clones; 80% to 90% appear just once. About 8.6% of the sample is in the top ten clones.

The sample's time point label, in plain terms: baseline before first vaccination. Samples from vaccinated people were obtained from the UK trials COV001 and COV002, which included a single-blind randomized controlled phase 2/3 trial of AZD1222 (ChAdOx1 nCoV-19) in healthy adults. For TCRbeta chain sequencing, PBMC samples were collected from trial participants at day 0 and at day 28 after the second dose. This receptor was obtained from an adult in good health. This chain is built from TRBV7-2 and TRBJ2-7, with TRBD1 matching 8 junction bases. This material consisted of peripheral blood, taken on day 0 of AZD1222 vaccination. For the CDR3, the sequence is CASTPGQGTFYEQYF. The nucleotide sequence reads TGTGCCAGCACCCCAGGACAGGGTACCTTTTACGAGCAGTACTTC.